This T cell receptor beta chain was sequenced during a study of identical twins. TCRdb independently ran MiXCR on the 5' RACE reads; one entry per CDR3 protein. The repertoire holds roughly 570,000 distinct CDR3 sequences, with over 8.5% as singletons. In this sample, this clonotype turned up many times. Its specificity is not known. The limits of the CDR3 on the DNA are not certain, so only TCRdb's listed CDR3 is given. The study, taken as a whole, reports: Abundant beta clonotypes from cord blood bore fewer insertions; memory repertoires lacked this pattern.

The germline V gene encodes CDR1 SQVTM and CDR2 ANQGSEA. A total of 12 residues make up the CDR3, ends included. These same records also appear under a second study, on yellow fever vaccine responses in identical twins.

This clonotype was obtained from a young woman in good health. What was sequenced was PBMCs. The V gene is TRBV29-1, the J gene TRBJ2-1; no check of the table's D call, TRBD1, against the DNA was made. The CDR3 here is CSVGPGFNEQFF.